The 30 T cell receptor beta chains below come from one sample, sequenced in a study of cytomegalovirus exposure and HLA in healthy donors. The PCR contained 60 Vbeta and 13 Jbeta primers. Only in-frame clones appear in the TCRdb table, and some are missing; sequencing was by immunoSEQ multiplex PCR. The sample holds about 190,000 clones, 65% to 85% seen once. Sequenced sample: PBMCs. The receptors derive from a woman aged 18-29 years in good health and CMV-seronegative.

The chain employs TRBV27 and TRBJ1-1; the D is unclear. Germline loops: CDR1 MNHEY, CDR2 SMNVEV (reference sequence). Trimming removed 6 bases at V and 1 base at J, with 12 bases between. There are 14 residues in the CDR3. Written as DNA, the CDR3 is TGTGCCAGCAGGATCGGCAGGCAGAACACTGAAGCTTTCTTT. This gives the protein CASRIGRQNTEAFF.

This clone is a singleton in its sample. The rearrangement joins TRBV29-1 to TRBJ1-1; 7 nucleotides match TRBD1. The length of the CDR3 is 11 residues. Germline lookup yields CDR1 SQVTM and CDR2 ANQGSEA. The J segment lost 4 bases and the V segment lost 7 bases, leaving 3 bases of the junction unmatched. The CDR3 loop reads CSGQGGTEAFF. The CDR3 DNA follows: TGCAGCGGACAGGGTGGCACTGAAGCTTTCTTT.

The chain is built from TRBV9 and TRBJ2-3; D possibly corresponds to TRBD1 (5 bases). Between the trimmed V and J ends, which lost 0 bases and 4 bases, there was a span of 6 bases. The CDR3 has 13 amino acids. Germline V gene lookup returns CDR1 SGDLS and CDR2 YYNGEE. CDR3 bases: TGTGCCAGCAGCGTAGGGGGCGCAGATACGCAGTATTTT. This gives the protein CASSVGGADTQYF.

The V gene is TRBV6-1, the J gene TRBJ1-2, with D possibly matching TRBD1 (6 bases). V was clipped by 3 bases and J by 6 bases, with 11 bases between them. Per the germline V gene, CDR1 is MNHNS and CDR2 is SASEGT. CDR3 size: 13 residues. CDR3 sequence (DNA): TGTGCCAGCAGTGACACAGGGATTGATGGCTACACCTTC. This gives the protein CASSDTGIDGYTF.

The chain couples TRBV11-2 to TRBJ2-2; maybe TRBD1 (6 bases). The V end lost 5 bases, the J end lost 8 bases, and 15 bases lay between the germline ends. From germline, CDR1 is SGHAT and CDR2 FQNNGV. The CDR3 totals 14 residues. CDR3 loop: CASSRTVNPGELFF. The CDR3 DNA follows: TGTGCCAGCAGCCGGACAGTTAACCCAGGGGAGCTGTTTTTT. The full variable domain, with the rest looked up from reference TRBV11-2 and TRBJ2-2, is EAGVAQSPRYKIIEKRQSVAFWCNPISGHATLYWYQQILGQGPKLLIQFQNNGVVDDSQLPKDRFSAERLKGVDSTLKIQPAKLEDSAVYLCASSRTVNPGELFFGEGSRLTVL.

As DNA, the CDR3 is TGTGCCAGCAGCTTGAGAATTATTTCGGAGATTAACAATGAGCAGTTCTTC. This codes for CASSLRIISEINNEQFF. The V and J genes are TRBV5-6 and TRBJ2-1; no clear D. The CDR3 loop spans 17 amino acids. Germline values: CDR1 SGHDT, CDR2 YYEEEE. Trimming took 1 base from V and 5 from J, leaving 19 bases between them.

The chain is built from TRBV28 and TRBJ1-5; 9 nucleotides align to TRBD1. The length of the CDR3 is 15 residues. Germline assignment: CDR1 MDHEN and CDR2 SYDVKM. Losses at the gene ends were 6 bases for V and 6 bases for J; bases not matched to a gene: 9. The CDR3 region is CASSLTGGSGQPQHF. In nucleotides, the CDR3 is TGTGCCAGCAGCCTCACAGGGGGCTCTGGTCAGCCCCAGCATTTT. Drawing the rest from reference TRBV28 and TRBJ1-5, the complete variable domain is DVKVTQSSRYLVKRTGEKVFLECVQDMDHENMFWYRQDPGLGLRLIYFSYDVKMKEKGDIPEGYSVSREKKERFSLILESASTNQTSMYLCASSLTGGSGQPQHFGDGTRLSIL.

For this clone: The same CDR3 arises from other DNA sequences in this sample as well. The gene calls are TRBV27 and TRBJ1-4, with D perhaps TRBD1 (6 bases). V was trimmed by 9 bases and J by 7 bases, leaving 18 bases between them. CDR3 size: 14 residues. Germline assignment: CDR1 MNHEY and CDR2 SMNVEV (reference sequence). The CDR3 region is CASSPGEWAEKLFF. CDR3 DNA sequence: TGTGCCAGTAGCCCAGGGGAATGGGCTGAAAAACTGTTTTTT.

The rearrangement joins TRBV7-9 to TRBJ1-5; possibly TRBD1 for D (6 bases). Germline CDR1 reads SEHNR; CDR2 reads FQNEAQ (reference sequence). This CDR3 region has 14 residues. Trimming removed 1 base from V and 2 bases from J, with 6 bases in between. CDR3 sequence reads: CASSLGTGNQPQHF. CDR3 DNA sequence: TGTGCCAGCAGCTTAGGGACAGGCAATCAGCCCCAGCATTTT.

J is TRBJ2-7 and V is TRBV2; D is possibly TRBD2 (5 bases). CDR3 size: 14 residues. The germline gives CDR1 SNHLY, CDR2 FYNNEI. V lost 2 bases and J 3 bases, leaving 11 bases between the germline ends. The CDR3 reads CASSEPGGGYEQYF. DNA of the CDR3: TGTGCCAGCAGTGAACCGGGCGGAGGCTACGAGCAGTACTTC.

The chain is built from TRBV27 and TRBJ2-7; the D gene is possibly TRBD1 (6 bases). Per germline, CDR1 MNHEY and CDR2 SMNVEV (reference sequence). The CDR3 is 14 amino acids. Trimming removed 6 bases at V and 3 bases at J, with 15 bases between. CDR3 sequence: CASSPNSGVYEQYF. The CDR3 DNA sequence: TGTGCCAGCAGCCCCAATTCAGGGGTCTACGAGCAGTACTTC.

The chain is built from TRBV27 and TRBJ2-5; D possibly corresponds to TRBD2 (5 bases). Germline CDR1 reads MNHEY; CDR2 reads SMNVEV (reference sequence). V was pared by 4 bases and J by 2 bases, with 17 bases between. The CDR3 is 16 amino acids. CDR3: CASSSLTRVAQETQYF. CDR3 sequence (DNA): TGTGCCAGCAGTTCGCTTACGAGGGTAGCTCAAGAGACCCAGTACTTC.

The chain links TRBV7-9 to TRBJ1-1, with D perhaps matching TRBD1 (6 bases). Trimming removed 5 bases at V and 4 bases at J, with 17 bases between. From germline, CDR1 is SEHNR and CDR2 FQNEAQ (reference sequence). The CDR3 is 15 amino acids. CDR3 sequence: CASSPLQGRVTEAFF. The CDR3 DNA follows: TGTGCCAGCAGCCCCTTACAGGGAAGGGTCACTGAAGCTTTCTTT.

The CDR3 DNA reads TGTGCCACCAGCGTTGGACAGAGCTACGAGCAGTACTTC. Its translation: CATSVGQSYEQYF. This chain connects TRBV15 to TRBJ2-7, with D tentatively TRBD1 (6 bases). This CDR3 comprises 13 residues. Trimming left V 5 bases short and J 3 bases short, with 11 bases between. Germline V lookup: CDR1 LNHNV, CDR2 YYDKDF (reference sequence).

The chain is built from TRBV2 and TRBJ2-6, with TRBD1 identical over 7 bases. J was trimmed by 0 bases and V by 6 bases; bases with no gene match: 11. Germline V gene data show CDR1 as SNHLY and CDR2 as FYNNEI. This CDR3 has 18 residues. The CDR3: CASSPEPGQISGANVLTF. The DNA for the CDR3 is TGTGCCAGCAGCCCGGAACCGGGACAGATCTCTGGGGCCAACGTCCTGACTTTC.

The chain carries TRBV29-1 and TRBJ1-2; 7 bases map to TRBD1. V lost 6 bases to trimming and J lost 0 bases; unmatched junction nucleotides: 7. From germline, CDR1 is SQVTM and CDR2 ANQGSEA. CDR3 length: 14 residues. CDR3 amino acids: CSVGTAKTNYGYTF. The CDR3 DNA reads as TGCAGCGTCGGGACAGCAAAAACTAACTATGGCTACACCTTC. The full variable domain, rest sourced from reference TRBV29-1 and TRBJ1-2, is SAVISQKPSRDICQRGTSLTIQCQVDSQVTMMFWYRQQPGQSLTLIATANQGSEATYESGFVIDKFPISRPNLTFSTLTVSNMSPEDSSIYLCSVGTAKTNYGYTFGSGTRLTVV.

V gene TRBV5-1 combines with J gene TRBJ1-2; TRBD1 aligns across 7 bases. The germline V gene has CDR1 SGHRS and CDR2 YFSETQ. The CDR3 is 15 residues long. Trimming took 0 bases from V and 2 from J; bases not matched to a gene: 4. CDR3 sequence reads: CASSLGTGENYGYTF. CDR3 nucleotide sequence: TGCGCCAGCAGCTTGGGGACAGGAGAGAACTATGGCTACACCTTC.

This clone was seen more than once but under ten times. CDR3 protein: CASSLDWRGELFF. CDR3 in DNA: TGTGCCAGCAGTTTGGACTGGCGTGGGGAGCTGTTTTTT. This rearrangement joins TRBV28 to TRBJ1-4; D is perhaps TRBD2 (5 bases). The end of the DNA fits TRBJ2-2 better, so the J call may be wrong. CDR3 size: 13 residues. Per germline, CDR1 MDHEN and CDR2 SYDVKM.

The chain is built from TRBV7-2 and TRBJ2-2, with 8 bases lining up with TRBD1. CDR1 SGHTA and CDR2 FQGNSA come from the germline V gene. V lost 1 base, J lost 4 bases, and 14 bases stayed unmatched. The CDR3 consists of 19 residues. The CDR3 nucleotides are TGTGCCAGCAGCTTAGTAAGACAGGGGCTCGGATCGAGCACCGGGGAGCTGTTTTTT. Translating gives CASSLVRQGLGSSTGELFF. Looking up the rest from reference TRBV7-2 and TRBJ2-2 gives the full variable domain: GAGVSQSPSNKVTEKGKDVELRCDPISGHTALYWYRQSLGQGLEFLIYFQGNSAPDKSGLPSDRFSAERTGGSVSTLTIQRTQQEDSAVYLCASSLVRQGLGSSTGELFFGEGSRLTVL.

The V and J genes are TRBV7-2 and TRBJ2-2; D is uncertain. The CDR3 has 14 residues. Trimming took 2 bases from V and 6 from J, leaving 10 bases between them. Germline V gene data show CDR1 as SGHTA and CDR2 as FQGNSA. The CDR3 here is CASSLLSGAGELFF. Here the CDR3 DNA reads TGTGCCAGCAGCTTATTATCCGGTGCCGGGGAGCTGTTTTTT. The full variable domain, in which reference TRBV7-2 and TRBJ2-2 provide the parts outside the CDR3, is GAGVSQSPSNKVTEKGKDVELRCDPISGHTALYWYRQSLGQGLEFLIYFQGNSAPDKSGLPSDRFSAERTGGSVSTLTIQRTQQEDSAVYLCASSLLSGAGELFFGEGSRLTVL.

The chain couples TRBV18 to TRBJ2-7; D remains ambiguous. CDR1 and CDR2 from the germline V gene are KGHSH and LQKENI. This CDR3 is 14 amino acids long. Trimming took off 1 base at V and 2 bases at J, with 9 bases between the two ends. The CDR3 nucleotides read TGTGCCAGCTCACCACTAAAAGCCCCCTACGAGCAGTACTTC. Protein product: CASSPLKAPYEQYF.

The V call is TRBV30, the J call TRBJ1-4, with no clear D. The V and J ends lost 0 bases and 4 bases respectively, with 9 bases between them. This CDR3 region has 14 residues. CDR1 is GTSNPN, CDR2 SVGIG, per germline (reference sequence). This chain's CDR3 is CAWSVSQNNEKLFF. CDR3 bases: TGTGCCTGGAGTGTAAGTCAGAATAATGAAAAACTGTTTTTT.

V gene TRBV30 combines with J gene TRBJ2-5, with 7 bases that match TRBD1. The CDR3 runs 14 residues. The V segment lost 3 bases and the J segment 4 bases; nucleotides outside the gene matches: 8. CDR1 is GTSNPN and CDR2 is SVGIG in the germline V gene (reference sequence). In DNA, the CDR3 is TGTGCCTGGAGCGTAGGGGGCAAGGCAGAGACCCAGTACTTC. It codes for CAWSVGGKAETQYF.

The V call is TRBV19, the J call TRBJ1-6; 7 nucleotides align to TRBD1. Per germline, CDR1 LNHDA and CDR2 SQIVND (reference sequence). There are 16 residues in the CDR3. The trim removed 7 bases at V and 7 bases at J, leaving 13 bases unmatched. DNA of the CDR3: TGTGCCAGTACTCACCTACCGGGACAGCGAAATTCACCCCTCCACTTT. Amino acid sequence: CASTHLPGQRNSPLHF.

This chain joins TRBV28 and TRBJ2-1, with 9 bases lining up with TRBD2. CDR1 and CDR2 (germline): MDHEN, SYDVKM. The V gene end was trimmed by 3 bases and the J gene end by 10 bases; junction bases not matched to a gene: 4. The CDR3 totals 13 residues. In nucleotides, the CDR3 is TGTGCCAGCAGTTTGGAGCTAGCGGGAGAGCAGTTCTTC. Translated, it gives CASSLELAGEQFF.

This clone was seen just once. The chain has TRBV19 and TRBJ2-3; the D gene is possibly TRBD2 (6 bases). V lost 6 bases, J lost 6 bases, and 13 bases lay in between. Germline values: CDR1 LNHDA, CDR2 SQIVND (reference sequence). The CDR3 totals 13 residues. CDR3 region: CASSLRGGDTQYF. The DNA of the CDR3 is TGTGCCAGTAGCCTACGGGGAGGCGATACGCAGTATTTT.

The V and J genes are TRBV28 and TRBJ1-4, with TRBD1 matching 7 bases. The V segment lost 5 bases and the J segment 7 bases; nucleotides outside the gene matches: 7. The germline V gene encodes CDR1 MDHEN and CDR2 SYDVKM. The length of the CDR3 is 14 residues. CDR3 in amino acids: CASSTQGPGEKLFF. Written as DNA, the CDR3 is TGTGCCAGCAGTACACAGGGGCCCGGTGAAAAACTGTTTTTT. The variable domain in full, with the rest retrieved from reference TRBV28 and TRBJ1-4, is DVKVTQSSRYLVKRTGEKVFLECVQDMDHENMFWYRQDPGLGLRLIYFSYDVKMKEKGDIPEGYSVSREKKERFSLILESASTNQTSMYLCASSTQGPGEKLFFGSGTQLSVL.

V is TRBV27 and J is TRBJ1-2, with no clear D. The germline CDR1 and CDR2 sequences are MNHEY and SMNVEV (reference sequence). V was cut by 5 bases and J by 4 bases, with 14 bases left in between. The CDR3 has 14 amino acids. Here the CDR3 DNA reads TGTGCCAGCAGTCCCGGGGAGCTGAGCTATGGCTACACCTTC. Translating it yields CASSPGELSYGYTF.

This clone was seen a few times. V is TRBV9 and J is TRBJ2-1; 16 positions agree with TRBD2. Trimming took 4 bases from V and 7 from J; bases not matched to a gene: 11. Germline CDR1 and CDR2: SGDLS and YYNGEE. The CDR3 sequence is 18 residues long. In nucleotides, the CDR3 is TGTGCCAGCAGCTCACGACAGGGGACTAGCGGGAGGGCTAATGAGCAGTTCTTC. Amino acid sequence: CASSSRQGTSGRANEQFF.

This chain uses TRBV6-6 with TRBJ1-3; D is uncertain. The CDR3 extends over 16 amino acids. CDR1 is MNHNY and CDR2 is SVGAGI in the germline V gene (reference sequence). V dropped 4 bases and J dropped 1 base, with 14 bases sitting between them. DNA for the CDR3: TGTGCCAGCAGTTTCGGCCGGGAGTCTTCTGGAAACACCATATATTTT. Translation: CASSFGRESSGNTIYF.